The 8 T cell receptor beta chains below all came from one sample that was sequenced in a study of control samples from healthy donors and cancer patients. Profiling relied on immunoSEQ multiplex PCR, and the TCRdb table lists in-frame clones only, not all of them. Among fewer than 200,000 clones, 90% to 95% were seen once, and the ten largest hold less than 15%. The material sequenced was PBMCs. The receptors were sampled from a man in his sixties with colorectal cancer.

The chain has TRBV21-1 and TRBJ1-5; no DNA check was done on the table's D call, TRBD1. TRBV21-1 is a documented pseudogene. CDR3 length equals 17 residues. This chain's CDR3 is CASSKGDRDLSNQPQHF. The CDR3 DNA sequence: TGTGCCAGCAGCAAGGGGGACAGGGACCTTAGCAATCAGCCCCAGCATTTT.

The gene calls are TRBV28 and TRBJ1-1; no definite D call. CDR1 MDHEN and CDR2 SYDVKM come from the germline V gene. The CDR3 loop spans 15 amino acids. Trimming stripped 7 bases from V and 1 base from J, with 16 bases between. The CDR3 region has the DNA TGTGCCAGCAAGCCAGCGGGAGTTCAGAACACTGAAGCTTTCTTT. The encoded protein is CASKPAGVQNTEAFF. Drawing the rest from reference TRBV28 and TRBJ1-1, the complete variable domain is DVKVTQSSRYLVKRTGEKVFLECVQDMDHENMFWYRQDPGLGLRLIYFSYDVKMKEKGDIPEGYSVSREKKERFSLILESASTNQTSMYLCASKPAGVQNTEAFFGQGTRLTVV.

V and J are TRBV6-5 and TRBJ1-3, with D unclear. Trimming cost V 4 bases and J 0 bases, with 13 bases left between them. The CDR3 contains 16 residues. Germline CDR1 and CDR2: MNHEY and SVGAGI. CDR3: CASSSGLYSSGNTIYF. As DNA, the CDR3 is TGTGCCAGCAGTTCGGGCCTCTATAGCTCTGGAAACACCATATATTTT.

This chain joins TRBV4-3 and TRBJ1-2, with D tentatively TRBD1 (5 bases). V was trimmed by 1 base and J by 0 bases, leaving 21 bases between them. This CDR3 is 19 amino acids long. Germline CDR1 reads LGHNA; CDR2 reads YSLEER. CDR3 bases: TGCGCCAGCAGCCAAGTTATTGGAGCGCAGGGCCAAGCTAACTATGGCTACACCTTC. It codes for CASSQVIGAQGQANYGYTF.

The gene calls are TRBV6-6 and TRBJ2-3; weak D call: TRBD2 (7 bases). Germline V lookup: CDR1 MNHNY, CDR2 SVGAGI (reference sequence). This CDR3 is built from 13 residues. V was trimmed by 10 bases and J by 5 bases, leaving 16 bases between them. The CDR3 DNA is TGTGCCACACTCTGGGGAGGGGGAGATACGCAGTATTTT. It yields the protein CATLWGGGDTQYF.

The V gene is TRBV6-5, the J gene TRBJ1-2; possibly TRBD1 for D (6 bases). V was cut by 8 bases and J by 4 bases, with 17 bases left in between. Germline lookup yields CDR1 MNHEY and CDR2 SVGAGI. This CDR3 region has 14 residues. CDR3 in DNA: TGTGCCAGCGGCCGGGACATGGGGATCTATGGCTACACCTTC. As protein: CASGRDMGIYGYTF.

The chain combines TRBV2 with TRBJ1-2; possible D gene TRBD1, 5 bases. CDR3 length equals 16 residues. The germline V gene has CDR1 SNHLY and CDR2 FYNNEI. Trimming stripped 6 bases from V and 5 bases from J, with 22 bases between. This CDR3 reads CASSQLRGEMGYGYTF. CDR3 nucleotide sequence: TGTGCCAGCAGCCAACTTCGGGGGGAGATGGGATATGGCTACACCTTC.

The chain combines TRBV4-1 with TRBJ1-2; 10 bases are shared with TRBD1. This CDR3 is built from 15 residues. Per germline, CDR1 MGHRA and CDR2 YSYEKL. V was pared by 3 bases and J by 1 base, with 2 bases of the junction left unmatched. The CDR3 reads CASSHGTGDNYGYTF. The CDR3 DNA reads as TGCGCCAGCAGCCACGGGACAGGGGATAACTATGGCTACACCTTC.